These T cell receptor beta chains were read from a single sample in a study of control samples from healthy donors and cancer patients. Assay: immunoSEQ multiplex PCR; the TCRdb copy retains only in-frame clones and omits some. This table holds about 89,000 clones, roughly nine tenths found once. Material for sequencing was blood. Receptors were obtained from a man aged 25-40 years in good health. Both conserved end residues are trimmed from each CDR3. Fields, in order: clone size, V gene, J gene, CDR3 protein. The size field is filled for only some rows; it gives once, few, many or a size class.

NA	TRBV5-1	TRBJ2-3	ASSLAGTGGPTDTQY
NA	TRBV18	TRBJ2-5	ASSPGQEETQY
NA	TRBV6-5	TRBJ1-1	ASSYRGGAEAF
few	TRBV4-1	TRBJ1-6	ASSQGTAGPNSPLH
NA	TRBV29-1	TRBJ2-3	SVGYDRADTQY
NA	TRBV9	TRBJ2-5	ASSVGAGGGETQY
NA	TRBV2	TRBJ1-3	ASSMASSGNTIY
NA	TRBV27	TRBJ1-1	ASAVMRNTEAF
NA	TRBV6-6	TRBJ2-3	ASSYSGQPPTDTQY
NA	TRBV28	TRBJ2-5	ASSSGGYQETQY
NA	TRBV4-1	TRBJ2-7	ASTPQGMRGGRYEQY
NA	TRBV24-1	TRBJ1-4	ATSEANEKLF
few	TRBV6-6	TRBJ1-1	ASRLQLEAF
NA	TRBV6-6	TRBJ2-7	ASSRSPPGLSSYEQY
NA	TRBV5-4	TRBJ1-2	ASRRSGTEYGYT
NA	TRBV2	TRBJ1-2	ASSAAPESYGYT
NA	TRBV25-1	TRBJ2-2	ASSEGGLNTGELF